The clone carrying this TCR beta chain was observed many times. Its antigen is not identified. Unsorted libraries were prepared from 2 million PBMCs that had been stored at -80 C. The method for making cDNA was 5'RACE, and it used 10-nucleotide random UMIs. A single record per CDR3 protein comes from TCRdb applying MiXCR to the 5' RACE reads. The sample holds 45,000 to 70,000 distinct CDR3 sequences, around 4.2% seen once. The record originates from a study of neurological immune-mediated disorders. Whole-study results and caveats: It was HTLV-1-associated myelopathy that showed the most TCR clonal expansion, while multiple sclerosis showed the least, falling below healthy controls. Phylogenetic grouping put 18 of 34 multiple sclerosis patients' repertoires into one related-CDR3 cluster, a possible signature.

The sample consisted of PBMCs. This clonotype was sampled from a man aged 50-60 years with multiple sclerosis.

The CDR3: CASSPAGTGGTGELFF. CDR3 DNA sequence: TGTGCCAGCAGCCCAGCGGGGACAGGGGGCACCGGGGAGCTGTTTTTT. The V call is TRBV7-9, the J call TRBJ2-2; 11 nucleotides line up with TRBD1. J gave up 4 bases and V 5 bases, and 6 bases lay outside the gene matches. The germline V gene encodes CDR1 SEHNR and CDR2 FQNEAQ (reference sequence). CDR3 length equals 16 residues.